The 20 T cell receptor beta chains below all came from one sample that was sequenced in a study of blood T cell repertoires in COVID-19. Libraries were prepared by immunoSEQ multiplex PCR; TCRdb keeps only in-frame clonotypes and omits some of them. In the table there are some 7,700 clones, approximately 88% of which are singletons. The specimen was peripheral blood. The receptors originated from a human donor in a cohort sampled during active COVID-19.

The chain carries TRBV27 and TRBJ2-7; tentatively, D is TRBD2 (5 bases). The ends were cut back, 8 bases at V and 3 bases at J, with 17 bases in the middle. Germline CDR1 MNHEY, CDR2 SMNVEV (reference sequence). The CDR3 is 14 amino acids. The CDR3: CASQVSGSHYEQYF. The DNA of the CDR3 is TGTGCCAGCCAAGTTTCGGGATCGCACTACGAGCAGTACTTC.

For the CDR3, the DNA is TGTGCCAGCAGCTCCCGGGACAGGGGGCTCGATACGCAGTATTTT. This encodes CASSSRDRGLDTQYF. V and J are TRBV13 and TRBJ2-3; TRBD1 matches 12 bases. This CDR3 is built from 15 residues. Germline CDR1 PRHDT, CDR2 FYEKMQ (reference sequence). V shed 4 bases, J shed 6 bases, and the junction held 5 bases outside the gene matches.

The V and J genes are TRBV9 and TRBJ2-2; D possibly corresponds to TRBD2 (8 bases). CDR1 and CDR2 (germline): SGDLS, YYNGEE. CDR3 size: 16 residues. V gave up 4 bases and J gave up 7 bases, with 20 bases separating them. CDR3 sequence reads: CASSPSGRGQGGELFF. In DNA form, the CDR3 reads TGTGCCAGCAGCCCCTCCGGGAGGGGGCAGGGCGGGGAGCTGTTTTTT.

The rearrangement links TRBV27 to TRBJ2-7, with a weak D call TRBD1 (6 bases). Between the trimmed V and J ends, which lost 3 bases and 5 bases, there was a span of 20 bases. The germline CDR1 and CDR2 sequences are MNHEY and SMNVEV (reference sequence). This CDR3 region has 16 residues. The CDR3 sequence is CASSLWDIGKENEQYF. The CDR3 nucleotides read TGTGCCAGCAGTTTGTGGGACATCGGAAAGGAAAACGAGCAGTACTTC.

This clone was picked up a small number of times. This chain links TRBV27 with TRBJ2-7; tentatively, D is TRBD1 (5 bases). Trimming stripped 3 bases from V and 4 bases from J, with 13 bases between. Germline V gene data show CDR1 as MNHEY and CDR2 as SMNVEV (reference sequence). The CDR3 spans 14 residues. CDR3 loop: CASSFQGGSYEQYF. The DNA of the CDR3 is TGTGCCAGCAGTTTTCAGGGTGGTTCGTACGAGCAGTACTTC.

The chain carries TRBV2 and TRBJ2-4; 10 nucleotides match TRBD2. The V and J ends lost 2 bases and 5 bases, in that order; junction bases with no gene match: 0. Per germline, CDR1 SNHLY and CDR2 FYNNEI. The CDR3 is 14 amino acids. The CDR3 nucleotides are TGTGCCAGCAGTGAACTAGCGGGGGAAAACATTCAGTACTTC. Residues: CASSELAGENIQYF.

The chain carries TRBV28 and TRBJ2-7, with D possibly TRBD1 on 5 matching bases. CDR1 is MDHEN, CDR2 SYDVKM, per germline. V lost 3 bases and J lost 3, with 15 bases in between. The CDR3 runs 15 residues. The CDR3 here is CASSFFTGPNYEQYF. The CDR3 DNA sequence: TGTGCCAGCAGTTTTTTCACAGGACCCAACTACGAGCAGTACTTC. The whole variable domain, remainder taken from reference TRBV28 and TRBJ2-7, is DVKVTQSSRYLVKRTGEKVFLECVQDMDHENMFWYRQDPGLGLRLIYFSYDVKMKEKGDIPEGYSVSREKKERFSLILESASTNQTSMYLCASSFFTGPNYEQYFGPGTRLTVT.

The CDR3 is CASSFLGEEGYTF. The CDR3 coding sequence is TGTGCCAGCAGCTTCTTAGGGGAGGAAGGCTACACCTTC. The V and J genes are TRBV7-8 and TRBJ1-2; maybe TRBD1 (5 bases). Trimming took 3 bases from V and 8 from J, leaving 13 bases between them. CDR1 is SGHVS, CDR2 FQNEAQ, per germline. The CDR3 has 13 amino acids.

The V and J genes are TRBV10-2 and TRBJ1-2, with D possibly being TRBD1 (5 bases). The CDR3 has 13 amino acids. Trimming left V 2 bases short and J 3 bases short, with 7 bases between. Germline V gene lookup returns CDR1 WSHSY and CDR2 SAAADI. The CDR3 DNA reads as TGCGCCAGCAGTGAGCGGGACTACTATGGCTACACCTTC. This codes for CASSERDYYGYTF.

The chain is built from TRBV10-3 and TRBJ2-6, with D possibly being TRBD2 (6 bases). This CDR3 is 16 amino acids long. Germline V lookup: CDR1 ENHRY, CDR2 SYGVKD. Trimming left V 7 bases short and J 3 bases short, with 16 bases between. In DNA form, the CDR3 reads TGTGCCATCACCGCGGACTACCTCGGTGGGGCCAACGTCCTGACTTTC. This encodes CAITADYLGGANVLTF.

The V call is TRBV7-9, the J call TRBJ2-5; D is possibly TRBD2 (6 bases). CDR1 and CDR2 from the germline V gene are SEHNR and FQNEAQ (reference sequence). The V end lost 1 base, the J end lost 4 bases, and 13 bases lay between the germline ends. The CDR3 length is 15 residues. CDR3 coding DNA: TGTGCCAGCAGCTTAGGGTCTTCGGGGGTAGAGACCCAGTACTTC. Translated: CASSLGSSGVETQYF.

The V call is TRBV7-9, the J call TRBJ2-3; 7 nucleotides agree with TRBD2. Germline V gene lookup returns CDR1 SEHNR and CDR2 FQNEAQ (reference sequence). The ends lost 2 bases at V and 4 bases at J; junction bases unmatched: 9. The CDR3 has 16 amino acids. The CDR3 DNA reads as TGTGCCAGCAGCTTACTGTCAGGGAGGGAGGCAGATACGCAGTATTTT. Translation gives CASSLLSGREADTQYF.

The rearrangement uses TRBV7-8 and TRBJ2-1; D is undetermined. The CDR3 has 14 residues. Germline V gene data show CDR1 as SGHVS and CDR2 as FQNEAQ. V lost 5 bases to trimming and J lost 3 bases, with 11 bases between them. The CDR3 DNA is TGTGCCAGCAGCCTAGGCGGCGGCTACAATGAGCAGTTCTTC. As protein: CASSLGGGYNEQFF.

This chain joins TRBV2 and TRBJ1-1; 7 nucleotides line up with TRBD1. Germline CDR1 reads SNHLY; CDR2 reads FYNNEI. The V and J ends lost 4 bases and 6 bases, in that order; junction bases with no gene match: 11. The length of the CDR3 is 15 residues. The CDR3 reads CASSASQTGNPEAFF. DNA of the CDR3: TGTGCCAGCAGTGCTTCTCAGACAGGGAATCCTGAAGCTTTCTTT.

The V and J genes are TRBV6-6 and TRBJ1-2; no firm D call. Between the trimmed V and J ends, which lost 6 bases and 7 bases, there was a span of 9 bases. Germline V gives CDR1 MNHNY, CDR2 SVGAGI (reference sequence). This CDR3 has 11 residues. The CDR3 spells CASSSLFGYTF. CDR3 nucleotide sequence: TGTGCCAGCAGCTCCTTATTTGGCTACACCTTC.

The gene calls are TRBV28 and TRBJ2-2, with D possibly TRBD2 on 6 matching bases. Trimming removed 3 bases from V and 5 bases from J, with 13 bases in between. The CDR3 has 15 amino acids. Germline V gives CDR1 MDHEN, CDR2 SYDVKM. CDR3 amino acids: CASSFSGAGTGELFF. In nucleotides, the CDR3 is TGTGCCAGCAGTTTTTCGGGAGCCGGAACCGGGGAGCTGTTTTTT.

The chain employs TRBV12-3 or TRBV12-4 and TRBJ2-5; no definite D call. V dropped 3 bases and J dropped 4 bases, with 3 bases sitting between them. This CDR3 spans 11 amino acids. The CDR3 spells CASSLRETQYF. The CDR3 DNA reads TGTGCCAGCAGTTTGCGAGAGACCCAGTACTTC.

In DNA, the CDR3 is TGTGCCACCAGCAGAGATGAAGCCACTGAAGCTTTCTTT. It translates to CATSRDEATEAFF. The genes are TRBV15 and TRBJ1-1, with D hard to call. V was clipped by 0 bases and J by 4 bases, with 6 bases between them. This CDR3 has 13 amino acids. CDR1 is LNHNV and CDR2 is YYDKDF in the germline V gene (reference sequence).

The chain links TRBV7-9 to TRBJ2-7; TRBD2 aligns across 8 bases. V lost 1 base to trimming and J lost 2 bases; unmatched junction nucleotides: 4. From germline, CDR1 is SEHNR and CDR2 FQNEAQ (reference sequence). The CDR3 length is 15 residues. The DNA for the CDR3 is TGTGCCAGCAGCTTAGTCCTAGCGGGCACCTACGAGCAGTACTTC. Its protein product is CASSLVLAGTYEQYF.

This sequence joins TRBV27 and TRBJ2-4, with TRBD1 matching 7 bases. The CDR3 is 14 residues long. Looked up from germline, CDR1 is MNHEY and CDR2 is SMNVEV (reference sequence). The V and J ends lost 5 bases and 6 bases, in that order; junction bases with no gene match: 7. The CDR3 loop is CASSIGRGINIQYF. CDR3 nucleotide sequence: TGTGCCAGCAGTATTGGCAGGGGGATAAACATTCAGTACTTC.